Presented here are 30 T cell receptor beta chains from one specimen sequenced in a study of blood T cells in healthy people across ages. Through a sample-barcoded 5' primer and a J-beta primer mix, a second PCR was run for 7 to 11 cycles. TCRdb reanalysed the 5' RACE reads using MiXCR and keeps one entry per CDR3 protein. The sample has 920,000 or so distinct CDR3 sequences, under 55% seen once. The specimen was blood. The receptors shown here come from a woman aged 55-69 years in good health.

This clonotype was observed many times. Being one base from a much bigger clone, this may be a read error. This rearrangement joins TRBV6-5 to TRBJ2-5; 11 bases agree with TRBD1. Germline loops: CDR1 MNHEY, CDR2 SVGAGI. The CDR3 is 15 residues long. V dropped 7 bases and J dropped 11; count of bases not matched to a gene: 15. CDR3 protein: CASTLGQGVRNEQYF. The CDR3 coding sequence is TGTGCCAGCACCCTGGGACAGGGGGTCCGGAATGAGCAGTACTTC.

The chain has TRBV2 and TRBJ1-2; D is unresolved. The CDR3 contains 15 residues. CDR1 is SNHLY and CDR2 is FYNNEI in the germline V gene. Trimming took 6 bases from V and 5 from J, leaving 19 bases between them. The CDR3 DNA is TGTGCCAGCAGGGCCGGACGAGGAGAAGGTTATGGCTACACCTTC. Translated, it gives CASRAGRGEGYGYTF.

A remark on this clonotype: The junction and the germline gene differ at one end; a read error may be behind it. The CDR3 loop is CAGSLRVAGRAKNIQYF. The CDR3 nucleotides are TGTGCCGGCAGCTTGCGGGTTGCGGGACGGGCCAAAAACATTCAGTACTTC. V usage is TRBV5-6 and J usage is TRBJ2-4; maybe TRBD2 (6 bases). Germline V gene sequence: CDR1 SGHDT, CDR2 YYEEEE. CDR3 length: 17 amino acids.

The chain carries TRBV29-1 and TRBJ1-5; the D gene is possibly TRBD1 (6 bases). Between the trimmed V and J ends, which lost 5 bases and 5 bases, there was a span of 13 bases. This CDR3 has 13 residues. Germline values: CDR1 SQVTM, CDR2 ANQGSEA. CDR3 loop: CSVSGRTDQPQHF. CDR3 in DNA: TGCAGCGTTAGCGGAAGGACAGATCAGCCCCAGCATTTT.

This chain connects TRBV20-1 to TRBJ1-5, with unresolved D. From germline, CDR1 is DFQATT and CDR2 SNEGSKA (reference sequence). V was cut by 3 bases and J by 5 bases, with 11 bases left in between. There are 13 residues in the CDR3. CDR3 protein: CSASEASHQPQHF. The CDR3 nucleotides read TGCAGTGCTAGTGAGGCTTCCCATCAGCCCCAGCATTTT.

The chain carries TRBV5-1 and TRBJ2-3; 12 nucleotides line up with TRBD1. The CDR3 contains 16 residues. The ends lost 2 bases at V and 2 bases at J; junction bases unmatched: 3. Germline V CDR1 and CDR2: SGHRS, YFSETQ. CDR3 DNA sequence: TGCGCCAGCAGCTTAGGGACAGGGGGCGACACAGATACGCAGTATTTT. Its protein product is CASSLGTGGDTDTQYF. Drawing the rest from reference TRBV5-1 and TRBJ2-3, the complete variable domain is KAGVTQTPRYLIKTRGQQVTLSCSPISGHRSVSWYQQTPGQGLQFLFEYFSETQRNKGNFPGRFSGRQFSNSRSEMNVSTLELGDSALYLCASSLGTGGDTDTQYFGPGTRLTVL.

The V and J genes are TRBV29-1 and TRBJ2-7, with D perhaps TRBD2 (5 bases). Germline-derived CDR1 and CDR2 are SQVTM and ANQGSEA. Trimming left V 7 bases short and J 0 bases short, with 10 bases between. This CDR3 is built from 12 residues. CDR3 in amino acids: CSGTGISYEQYF. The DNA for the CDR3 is TGCAGCGGCACCGGGATCTCCTACGAGCAGTACTTC.

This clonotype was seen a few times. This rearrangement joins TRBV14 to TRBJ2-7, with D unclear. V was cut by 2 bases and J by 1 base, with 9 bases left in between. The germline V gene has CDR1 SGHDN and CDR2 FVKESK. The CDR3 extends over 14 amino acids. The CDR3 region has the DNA TGTGCCAGCAGCCAAAATAGCAAGTCCTACGAGCAGTACTTC. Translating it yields CASSQNSKSYEQYF.

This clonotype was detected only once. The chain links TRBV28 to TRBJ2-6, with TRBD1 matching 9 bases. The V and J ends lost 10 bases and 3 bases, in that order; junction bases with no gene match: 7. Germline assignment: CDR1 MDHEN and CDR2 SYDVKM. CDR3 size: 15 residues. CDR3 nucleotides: TGTGCCATCCTTCGGGACAGGGTTGGGGCCAACGTCCTGACTTTC. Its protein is CAILRDRVGANVLTF.

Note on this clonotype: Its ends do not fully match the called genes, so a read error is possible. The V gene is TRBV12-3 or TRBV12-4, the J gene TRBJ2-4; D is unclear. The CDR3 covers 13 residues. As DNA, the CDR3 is TGCGCCAACAGTCAAGGGACCAAAAACATTCAGTACTTC. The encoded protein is CANSQGTKNIQYF.

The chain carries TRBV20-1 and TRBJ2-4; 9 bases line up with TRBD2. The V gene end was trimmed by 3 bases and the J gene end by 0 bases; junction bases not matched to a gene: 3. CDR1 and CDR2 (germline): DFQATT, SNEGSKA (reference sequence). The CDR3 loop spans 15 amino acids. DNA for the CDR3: TGCAGTGCTAGCTCAGCGGGAGGAGCCAAAAACATTCAGTACTTC. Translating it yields CSASSAGGAKNIQYF.

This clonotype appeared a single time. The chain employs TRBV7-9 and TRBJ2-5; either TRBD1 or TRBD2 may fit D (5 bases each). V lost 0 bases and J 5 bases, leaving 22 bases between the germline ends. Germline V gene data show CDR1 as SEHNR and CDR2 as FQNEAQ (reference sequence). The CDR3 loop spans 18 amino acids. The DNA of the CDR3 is TGTGCCAGCAGCTTAGCGGGGCAGCGGCCAGGCTGGGGGGAGACCCAGTACTTC. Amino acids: CASSLAGQRPGWGETQYF.

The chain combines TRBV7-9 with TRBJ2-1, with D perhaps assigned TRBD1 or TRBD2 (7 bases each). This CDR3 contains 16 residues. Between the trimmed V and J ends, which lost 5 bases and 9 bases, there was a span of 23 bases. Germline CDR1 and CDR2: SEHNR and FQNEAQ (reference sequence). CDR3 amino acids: CASSRAGQPSHSEQFF. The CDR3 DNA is TGTGCCAGCAGCCGAGCGGGACAGCCGTCCCACAGTGAGCAGTTCTTC. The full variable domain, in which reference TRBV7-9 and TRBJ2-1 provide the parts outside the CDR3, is DTGVSQNPRHKITKRGQNVTFRCDPISEHNRLYWYRQTLGQGPEFLTYFQNEAQLEKSRLLSDRFSAERPKGSFSTLEIQRTEQGDSAMYLCASSRAGQPSHSEQFFGPGTRLTVL.

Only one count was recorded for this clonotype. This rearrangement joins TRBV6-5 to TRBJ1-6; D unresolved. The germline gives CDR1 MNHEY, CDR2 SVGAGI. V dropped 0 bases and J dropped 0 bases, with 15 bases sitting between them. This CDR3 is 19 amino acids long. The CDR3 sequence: CASSYSFGRMSSYNSPLHF. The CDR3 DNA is TGTGCCAGCAGTTACTCTTTTGGCAGGATGAGCTCCTATAATTCACCCCTCCACTTT.

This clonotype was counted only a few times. CDR3 protein: CASSLVGGRAAYEQYF. CDR3 nucleotides: TGTGCCAGCAGCTTAGTAGGCGGGAGGGCCGCGTACGAGCAGTACTTC. V and J are TRBV7-2 and TRBJ2-7; TRBD2 matches 9 bases. The CDR3 sequence is 16 residues long. After removal of 1 base from V and 4 bases from J, the junction contained 8 bases not matched to a gene. Germline CDR1 is SGHTA and CDR2 is FQGNSA. Full variable domain (remainder filled in from reference TRBV7-2 and TRBJ2-7): GAGVSQSPSNKVTEKGKDVELRCDPISGHTALYWYRQSLGQGLEFLIYFQGNSAPDKSGLPSDRFSAERTGGSVSTLTIQRTQQEDSAVYLCASSLVGGRAAYEQYFGPGTRLTVT.

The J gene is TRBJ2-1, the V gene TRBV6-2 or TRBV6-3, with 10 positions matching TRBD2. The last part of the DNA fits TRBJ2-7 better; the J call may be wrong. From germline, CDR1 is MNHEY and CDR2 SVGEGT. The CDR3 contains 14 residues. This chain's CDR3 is CASRGLARYNEQYF. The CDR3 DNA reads TGTGCCAGCAGGGGACTAGCGCGCTACAATGAGCAGTACTTC.

CDR3 coding DNA: TGTGCCAGCAGCTTATGGGGACGGGGGAGGTCCCCCTACAATGAGCAGTTCTTC. Translation gives CASSLWGRGRSPYNEQFF. The chain has TRBV7-9 and TRBJ2-1; possible D gene TRBD2, 6 bases. Trimming took 2 bases from V and 2 from J, leaving 19 bases between them. Per the germline V gene, CDR1 is SEHNR and CDR2 is FQNEAQ (reference sequence). The CDR3 extends over 18 amino acids.

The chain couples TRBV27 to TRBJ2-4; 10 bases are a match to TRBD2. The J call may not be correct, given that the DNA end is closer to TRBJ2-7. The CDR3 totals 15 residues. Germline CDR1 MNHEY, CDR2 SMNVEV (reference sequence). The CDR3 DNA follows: TGTGCCAGCAGCCCTAGTGGACTAGCGGCCTACGAGCAGTACTTC. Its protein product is CASSPSGLAAYEQYF.

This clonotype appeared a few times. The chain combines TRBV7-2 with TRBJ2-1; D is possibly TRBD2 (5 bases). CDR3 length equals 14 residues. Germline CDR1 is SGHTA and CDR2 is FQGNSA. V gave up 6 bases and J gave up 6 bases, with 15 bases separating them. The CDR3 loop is CASRRAGFRNEQFF. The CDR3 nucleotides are TGTGCCAGCAGGAGGGCCGGGTTTCGCAATGAGCAGTTCTTC.

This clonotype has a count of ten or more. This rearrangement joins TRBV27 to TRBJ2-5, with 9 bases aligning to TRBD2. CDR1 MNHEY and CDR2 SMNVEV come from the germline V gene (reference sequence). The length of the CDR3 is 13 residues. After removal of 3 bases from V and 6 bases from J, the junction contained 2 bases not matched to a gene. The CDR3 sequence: CASSLREGKTQYF. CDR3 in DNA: TGTGCCAGCAGTTTGCGGGAGGGCAAGACCCAGTACTTC.

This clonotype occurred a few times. The CDR3 DNA is TGCGCCAGCAGCCGACTAGCGACTGGGGGCACCGGGGAGCTGTTTTTT. It encodes CASSRLATGGTGELFF. The gene calls are TRBV5-1 and TRBJ2-2; TRBD2 aligns across 8 bases. The germline V gene encodes CDR1 SGHRS and CDR2 YFSETQ. This CDR3 has 16 residues. V was pared by 4 bases and J by 4 bases, with 9 bases of the junction left unmatched.

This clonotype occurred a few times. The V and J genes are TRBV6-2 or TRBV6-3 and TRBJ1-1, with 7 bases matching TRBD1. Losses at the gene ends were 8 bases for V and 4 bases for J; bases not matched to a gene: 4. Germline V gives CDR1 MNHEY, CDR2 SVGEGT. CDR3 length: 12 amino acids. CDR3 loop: CASYDRVTEAFF. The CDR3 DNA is TGTGCCAGCTACGACAGGGTCACTGAAGCTTTCTTT.

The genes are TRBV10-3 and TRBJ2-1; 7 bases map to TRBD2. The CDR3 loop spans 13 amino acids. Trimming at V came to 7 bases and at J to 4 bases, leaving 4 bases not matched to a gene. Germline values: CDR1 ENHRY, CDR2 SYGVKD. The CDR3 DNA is TGTGCCATCAACGGACTAGGGTACAATGAGCAGTTCTTC. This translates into CAINGLGYNEQFF.

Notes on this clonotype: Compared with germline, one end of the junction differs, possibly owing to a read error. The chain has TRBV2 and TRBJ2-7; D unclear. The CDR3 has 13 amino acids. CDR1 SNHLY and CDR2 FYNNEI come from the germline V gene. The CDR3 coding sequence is TGTGCCAGCAGCGAAGGGCCAGCACCTGAGCAGTACTTC. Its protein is CASSEGPAPEQYF.

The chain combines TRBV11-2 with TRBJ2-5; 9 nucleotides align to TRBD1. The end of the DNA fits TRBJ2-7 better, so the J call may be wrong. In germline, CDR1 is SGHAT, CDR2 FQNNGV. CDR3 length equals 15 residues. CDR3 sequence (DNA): TGTGCCAGCAGCTTGGGACAGGGAGATTTGTACGAGCAGTACTTC. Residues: CASSLGQGDLYEQYF.

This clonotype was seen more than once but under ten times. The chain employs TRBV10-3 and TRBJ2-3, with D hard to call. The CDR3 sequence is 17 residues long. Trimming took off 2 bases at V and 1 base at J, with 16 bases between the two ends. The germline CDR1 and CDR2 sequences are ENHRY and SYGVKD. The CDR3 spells CAISEAKIGWGTDTQYF. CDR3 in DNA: TGTGCCATCAGTGAGGCCAAAATAGGGTGGGGCACAGATACGCAGTATTTT.

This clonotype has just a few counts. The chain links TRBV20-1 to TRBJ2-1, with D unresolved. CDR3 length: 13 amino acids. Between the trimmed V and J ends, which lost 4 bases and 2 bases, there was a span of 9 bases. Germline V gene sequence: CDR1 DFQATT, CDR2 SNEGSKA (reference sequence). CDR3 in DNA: TGCAGTGCTATGGGTAGTACCTACAATGAGCAGTTCTTC. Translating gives CSAMGSTYNEQFF.

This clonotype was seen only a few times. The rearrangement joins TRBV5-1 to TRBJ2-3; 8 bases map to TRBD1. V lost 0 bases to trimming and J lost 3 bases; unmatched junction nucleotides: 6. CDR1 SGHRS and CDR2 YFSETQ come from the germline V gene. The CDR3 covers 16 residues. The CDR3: CASSLDLDRVTDTQYF. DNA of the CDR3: TGCGCCAGCAGCTTGGACTTGGACAGGGTTACAGATACGCAGTATTTT. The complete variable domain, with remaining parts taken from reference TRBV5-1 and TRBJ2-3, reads KAGVTQTPRYLIKTRGQQVTLSCSPISGHRSVSWYQQTPGQGLQFLFEYFSETQRNKGNFPGRFSGRQFSNSRSEMNVSTLELGDSALYLCASSLDLDRVTDTQYFGPGTRLTVL.

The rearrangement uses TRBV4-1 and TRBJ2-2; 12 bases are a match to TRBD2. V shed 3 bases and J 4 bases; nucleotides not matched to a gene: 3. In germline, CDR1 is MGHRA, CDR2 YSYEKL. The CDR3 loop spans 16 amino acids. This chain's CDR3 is CASSHPSGRGTGELFF. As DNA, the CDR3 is TGCGCCAGCAGCCACCCTAGCGGGAGGGGCACCGGGGAGCTGTTTTTT.

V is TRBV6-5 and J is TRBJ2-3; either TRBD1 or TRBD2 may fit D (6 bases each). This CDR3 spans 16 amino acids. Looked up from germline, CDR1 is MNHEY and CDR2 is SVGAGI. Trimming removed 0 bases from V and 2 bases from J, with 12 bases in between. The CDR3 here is CASSYSDGGHTDTQYF. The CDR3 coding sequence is TGTGCCAGCAGTTACTCTGATGGGGGGCACACAGATACGCAGTATTTT.